This TCR beta chain was recorded in a study of cytomegalovirus exposure and HLA in healthy donors (dated by TCRdb to about 2017). Regarding the study in general: An earlier analysis of approximately 640 of the donors reported roughly 300 Gb of sequence data and approximately 110 million unique TCR beta sequences from 150 million to 200 million T cells. Around 320 gigabases of sequencing data and 70 million to 100 million unique TCR sequences were included in an early release covering 500 to 750 HLA-typed donors. A later analysis re-examined previously published TCR beta repertoires from roughly 650 donors and added high-resolution HLA genotyping to investigate patterns of TCR occurrence. To decide whether each TCR beta V gene segment behaved as functional or pseudogenic, an earlier analysis of over 500 of the donors relied on high-throughput TCR beta sequencing. The genetic ancestry cluster associated with self-reported Caucasian donors included about 84% of the roughly 390 genotyped donors. Typing coverage differed by locus: A, B, C, DRB1 and DQB1 were typed in roughly 620-630 donors, DQA1 in about 550, DPA1 in some 610, and DPB1 in 450 to 480. Because of strong linkage in the cohort, roughly 5 DR-DQ haplotypes were treated as single units for association and clustering. The study aimed to test whether cataloging public T cell receptors could reveal signatures of past pathogen exposure. A later genetic analysis took genome-wide SNP genotypes for about 65% of the 666 donors and used that subset as a discovery cohort. High-throughput TCR immunosequencing, statistical association of individual TCRs with disease status, and machine learning were combined to predict cytomegalovirus infection status. The T cell repertoires of 670 or so subjects were profiled by immunosequencing and related to cytomegalovirus serostatus. A separate validation cohort of roughly 110 different subjects was used in addition to the 666-subject first cohort. On average, 235,054 unique TCR beta nucleotide sequences were sequenced per donor among 398 genotyped donors of the cohort, with roughly a sixth of those sequences being non-productive. Rather than using new phenotypic data, the later analysis identified candidate immune exposures from TCR beta sequences and from how often those sequences occurred across donors. Alongside the repertoire data, information on donor age, sex, ethnicity and CMV serostatus was compiled. Both class I and class II loci were covered by HLA typing, at four-digit resolution. Every repertoire in the discovery cohort had been generated on one and the same sequencing platform. Study-level results and caveats: A later genetic analysis reported fewer N-insertions in productive TCRs among donors in an Asian-associated ancestry cluster than the roughly 620-donor mean. Across donors, most TCR sequences were observed very rarely, whereas some public TCRs were present in many individuals. In both the original and validation cohorts, the classifier was reported to diagnose cytomegalovirus status with high specificity and sensitivity. A total of 164 TCR beta chains were listed by the study as associated with cytomegalovirus. According to the authors, the approach could potentially be generalized to other disease states and immunological phenotypes. The earlier analysis of around 600 of the donors excluded 15 to 20 rarely observed V segments, including chromosome 9 orphons, because counts were too low. This cohort had only TCR beta chains sequenced, and the lack of alpha or paired-chain data limited which features could be detected. According to a later analysis, parvovirus B19, influenza, CMV and Epstein-Barr virus appeared linked to several top co-occurrence clusters. Compared with equally common non-associated chains, HLA-associated TCR beta chains in a later analysis were more clonally expanded and had lower generation probabilities. Because HLA typing was missing for some donors at each locus, association tests included only the typed subset. A few of the identified cytomegalovirus-associated TCR beta chains were confirmed in vitro to be specific for cytomegalovirus antigens. A cluster of highly shared sequence variants was judged likely to be a technical artifact of the sequencing pipeline. Most CMV-associated TCR beta chains appeared to be HLA-restricted in a later analysis, and the HLA associations seemed to be driven largely by CMV exposure. Linkage disequilibrium might explain the correlated functional status among segregating V segments, but an unknown experimental factor could not be ruled out. A later analysis associated approximately 17,000 TCR beta sequences with specific HLA alleles at a false discovery rate of 0.05. A further reported finding was that TCR beta sequences accurately predicted the HLA-A and HLA-B alleles for most subjects in the first cohort. Strong co-occurrence of HLA alleles, especially DR and DQ, made assigning TCR associations to individual alleles difficult. Roughly uniform sequencing depth across donors was assumed in presence/absence analyses, although this assumption may not hold. V-gene and J-gene trimming of TCR beta chains was associated with a missense DCLRE1C variant in a later genetic analysis, and the association was replicated in an independent cohort. The 87-base-pair reads could not distinguish some IMGT-functional V segments, including TRBV6-2 and TRBV6-3, so those segments were excluded. In a later analysis, the rate of TCR association differed among HLA loci, with DRB1 alleles having the most associated TCRs and HLA-C alleles having the fewest. CMV serostatus was the only immune exposure information available for the cohort. Broadly in line with IMGT annotations, most TCR beta V segments showed up in productive rearrangements about 87% or about 30% of the time in an earlier analysis of several hundred of the donors.

The germline V gene (reference sequence) provides CDR1 MNHNY and CDR2 SVGAGI. The CDR3 spans 14 residues, from the cysteine through the phenylalanine. The only DNA kept is the CDR3, 42 bases in frame from the first base. V is reduced by 7 bases and J by 0 bases, leaving a spacing of 13 bases between them. The cohort consisted of 600 to 700 healthy bone marrow donors. All cohort members were sampled while nominally healthy, although unrecorded immune exposures were likely present. The donor tested CMV seropositive and was one of the 289 seropositive cohort members. A peripheral blood sample was collected from each donor, and TCR beta sequencing was performed on peripheral blood mononuclear cells. Genomic DNA was extracted from the blood cell samples with the Qiagen DNeasy Blood Extraction Kit. Turning to this clone: What this receptor recognizes is not known. No per-base quality is available; no much larger clone lies one base away.

The library was generated by the immunoSEQ multiplex PCR assay. For the multiplex PCR, a mixture combining 60 forward primers for TCR Vbeta segments and 13 reverse primers for TCR Jbeta segments was used. The CDR3 region of rearranged TCR beta genes was amplified from genomic DNA with a multiplex PCR assay. On the Illumina HiSeq System, the amplified TCR beta libraries were sequenced as 87-base-pair reads. The authors processed their data as follows. A later analysis tallied about 77 million unique TCR beta chains across the 666 repertoires, and around 12 million of those chains were shared by two or more donors. A nearest-neighbor algorithm error-corrected the raw reads and collapsed the reads into unique sequences, merging closely related sequences to remove PCR and sequencing errors. To assign V, D and J gene segments, CDR3 sequences were aligned to IMGT reference sequences. For a sequence to be retained, at least a six-nucleotide match to both a V gene segment and a J gene segment was required. A rearrangement was called productive if the CDR3 had no stop codons and remained in frame with V and J, and every other rearrangement was called non-productive. Following IMGT convention, CDR3 was defined as the stretch from the second conserved V-encoded cysteine up to the conserved J-encoded phenylalanine. Sequences without an unambiguous match to a single V gene segment were excluded from the earlier analysis of almost 600 of the donors. In an earlier analysis of several hundred of the donors, V segments were called functional above 56.7% productive rearrangements and were called segregating when the between-donor standard deviation exceeded 5%. A statistical classification framework was built for diagnosing cytomegalovirus status from the catalog of TCR beta chain sequences. In a later analysis, V and J genes were assigned by comparing TCR nucleotide sequences against IMGT/GENE-DB human TR gene sequences. In a later analysis, CDR3 sequences and most-parsimonious VDJ recombination scenarios were assigned using the TCRdist pipeline. In a later analysis, each TCR beta chain was defined by its CDR3 amino acid sequence together with its V-gene family, and reads lacking a unique V-gene family were excluded. In a later analysis, fewer than 600 highly shared, low-generation-probability nucleotide sequences were removed to address suspected cross-contamination and a sequencing artifact. In a later analysis, a clonal expansion index for each public chain was calculated from normalized within-repertoire ranks of inferred template counts. A later analysis computed generation probabilities with a VDJ recombination model fitted to out-of-frame rearrangements, and checked the results against IGoR. A later analysis scored TCR-TCR, TCR-HLA and TCR-CMV co-occurrence with hypergeometric tests, applying a repertoire-size bias correction to TCR pairs. To estimate false discovery rates, a later analysis permuted the HLA or CMV assignments 20 times. In a later analysis, co-occurring TCRs were grouped using DBSCAN, with TCRdist sequence similarity added in when clustering inside HLA-allele-positive subsets. Co-occurrence clustering excluded repertoires with fewer than 30,000 or more than 120,000 public chains, plus five with anomalous nucleotide sharing. Not all clones reach the TCRdb copy of this immuneACCESS table, which keeps in-frame sequences only. Checked studies attribute under half of the gap to unresolved V genes and leave the rest unexplained. That table is the source of V, J and clone size, and D and trimming were worked out from the DNA. A total of 90,000 or so clones appear in this sample, 75% to 85% of them only once. The ten largest clones add up to approximately 31% of the sample.

The material sequenced was PBMCs. Recombination joined TRBV6-6 with TRBJ2-7; no D gene call is confident. The source is a man aged 45-65 years in good health and CMV-seropositive. The CDR3 region has the sequence CASMLAASSYEQYF. Here is the DNA: TGTGCCAGCATGCTGGCGGCTAGCTCCTACGAGCAGTACTTC.